This T cell receptor beta chain was identified in a study of T cells in Graves' hyperthyroidism and ophthalmopathy. V was cut by 6 bases and J by 0 bases, with 15 bases left in between. There are 16 residues in the CDR3. Germline assignment: CDR1 SNHLY and CDR2 FYNNEI. In this sample, this clonotype turned up many times. The target antigen is unknown. Reasons for excluding patients were uncontrolled infection, other autoimmune disease, pregnancy or lactation. PBMCs stemmed from around 10 ml fresh peripheral blood. Amplification yielded TCR beta CDR3 regions, with RNA transcripts as the source. The TCR CDR3 first-round RT-PCR relied on the HTBI primer set. MiXCR, applied by TCRdb to the multiplex PCR reads, yields one record per CDR3 protein. This sample has roughly 170,000 distinct CDR3 sequences, with 15% to 20% found just once. Study results and caveats: The blood repertoire included most of the expanded thyroid clonotypes above 0.001.

This TCR was recovered from a woman between 50 and 59 years old with Graves' hyperthyroidism. The chain links TRBV2 to TRBJ2-4, with D possibly being TRBD2 (6 bases). The sequencing sample was made of blood. The CDR3 coding sequence is TGTGCCAGCAGCTCGGAGGGGAACCTAGCCAAAAACATTCAGTACTTC. This translates into CASSSEGNLAKNIQYF.